The 5 T cell receptor beta chains in this list originate from one sample, sequenced in a study of CD8 T cells in ankylosing spondylitis. Study-wide findings and caveats: There was a TCR beta motif, made of several highly homologous variants, that appeared characteristic of ankylosing spondylitis blood.

TCRdb analysed the 5' RACE reads with MiXCR anew, one entry per CDR3 protein. The sample shows 670,000 or so distinct CDR3 sequences, over 15% of them seen only once. These receptors are not linked to any known antigen. Input material: blood, either unsorted or a sorted T cell fraction (not recorded which). The receptor set was obtained from a male donor with ankylosing spondylitis.

A few counts support this clonotype. The chain links TRBV27 to TRBJ1-5, with D tentatively TRBD1 (5 bases). This CDR3 spans 17 amino acids. V was pared by 3 bases and J by 1 base, with 16 bases between. Germline V gene lookup returns CDR1 MNHEY and CDR2 SMNVEV (reference sequence). CDR3: CASSFIGRAGSNQPQHF. CDR3 DNA sequence: TGTGCCAGCAGTTTTATAGGTAGGGCAGGGAGCAATCAGCCCCAGCATTTT.

The table lists this clonotype with a few counts. The V gene is TRBV6-1, the J gene TRBJ2-1, with TRBD1 identical over 8 bases. The ends lost 4 bases at V and 4 bases at J; junction bases unmatched: 6. The CDR3 is made up of 15 amino acids. Germline V lookup: CDR1 MNHNS, CDR2 SASEGT. CDR3 protein: CASSVDRGSYNEQFF. The CDR3 DNA reads TGTGCCAGCAGTGTCGACAGGGGAAGTTACAATGAGCAGTTCTTC.

This clonotype occurred a few times. The chain couples TRBV2 to TRBJ2-2; the D gene could be TRBD1 or TRBD2 (5 bases each). V lost 5 bases to trimming and J lost 6 bases, with 16 bases between them. The CDR3 is 15 residues long. The germline V gene encodes CDR1 SNHLY and CDR2 FYNNEI. The CDR3 here is CASSSTGPRAGELFF. The CDR3 DNA reads as TGTGCCAGCAGTTCCACGGGACCTCGGGCCGGGGAGCTGTTTTTT.

This chain links TRBV29-1 with TRBJ1-1; 7 bases map to TRBD1. This CDR3 spans 14 amino acids. Trimming removed 7 bases from V and 3 bases from J; junction bases left unmatched: 11. Germline CDR1 reads SQVTM; CDR2 reads ANQGSEA. The CDR3 here is CSAYSPGTDTEAFF. For the CDR3, the DNA is TGCAGCGCCTACAGCCCCGGGACAGACACTGAAGCTTTCTTT.

This clonotype was counted only a few times. The chain couples TRBV2 to TRBJ1-6, with 9 bases lining up with TRBD1. The ends lost 8 bases at V and 9 bases at J; junction bases unmatched: 8. The length of the CDR3 is 14 residues. CDR1 is SNHLY and CDR2 is FYNNEI in the germline V gene. The CDR3 here is CASYEDRGSSPLHF. DNA for the CDR3: TGTGCCAGCTATGAGGACAGGGGTAGTTCACCCCTCCACTTT.